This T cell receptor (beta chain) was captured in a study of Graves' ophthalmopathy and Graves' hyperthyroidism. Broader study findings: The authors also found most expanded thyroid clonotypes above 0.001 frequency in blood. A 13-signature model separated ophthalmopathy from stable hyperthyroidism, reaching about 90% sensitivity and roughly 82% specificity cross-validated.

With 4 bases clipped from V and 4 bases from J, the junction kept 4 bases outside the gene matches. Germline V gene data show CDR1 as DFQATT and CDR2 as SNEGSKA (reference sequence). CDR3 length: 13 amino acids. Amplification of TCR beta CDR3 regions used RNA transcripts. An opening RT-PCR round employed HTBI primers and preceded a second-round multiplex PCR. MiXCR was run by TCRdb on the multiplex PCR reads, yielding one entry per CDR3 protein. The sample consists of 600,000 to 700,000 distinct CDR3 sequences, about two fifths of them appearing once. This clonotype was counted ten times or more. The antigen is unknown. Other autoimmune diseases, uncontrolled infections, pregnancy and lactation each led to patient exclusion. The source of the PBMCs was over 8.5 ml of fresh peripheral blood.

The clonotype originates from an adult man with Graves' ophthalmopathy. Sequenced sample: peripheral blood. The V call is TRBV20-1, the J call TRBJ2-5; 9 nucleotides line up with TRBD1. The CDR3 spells CSATRQGVETQYF. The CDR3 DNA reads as TGCAGTGCTACTCGACAGGGGGTAGAGACCCAGTACTTC.